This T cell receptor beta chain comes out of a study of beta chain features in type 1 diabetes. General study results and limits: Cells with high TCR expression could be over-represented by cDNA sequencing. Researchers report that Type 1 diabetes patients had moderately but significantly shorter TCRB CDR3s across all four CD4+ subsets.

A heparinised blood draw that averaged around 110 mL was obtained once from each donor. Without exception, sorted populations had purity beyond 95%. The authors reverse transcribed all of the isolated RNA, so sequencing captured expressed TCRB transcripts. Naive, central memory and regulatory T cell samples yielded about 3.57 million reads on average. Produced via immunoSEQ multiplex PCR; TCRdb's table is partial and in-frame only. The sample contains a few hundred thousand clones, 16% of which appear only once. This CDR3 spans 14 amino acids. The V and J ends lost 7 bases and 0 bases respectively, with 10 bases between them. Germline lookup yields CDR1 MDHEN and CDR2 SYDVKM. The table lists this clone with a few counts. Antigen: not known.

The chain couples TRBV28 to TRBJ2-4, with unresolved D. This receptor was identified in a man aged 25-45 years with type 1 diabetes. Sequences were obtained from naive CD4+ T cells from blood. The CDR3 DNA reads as TGTGCCAGCAAACTGGAACTAGCCAAAAACATTCAGTACTTC. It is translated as CASKLELAKNIQYF.